This T cell receptor (beta chain) was found in a study of shared clonotypes between healthy human individuals (TCRdb year 2020). Regarding the complete study: The cohort comprised two women and three men aged 18 to 49 years. For each donor, CD4 naive and CD4 memory were each run on three plates, CD8 naive on two plates, and CD8 memory on one plate. To estimate repertoire size and how much clonotypes are shared between individuals, the study performed deep sequencing of blood TCR repertoires from a handful of healthy adults. To increase sequencing depth and limit assay-specific biases, TCR repertoire library preparation and sequencing were carried out by different laboratories using diverse techniques. Between about 0.85 and 8.9 billion PBMCs per donor were obtained by leukapheresis.

Using the deep immunoSEQ assay, multiplex PCR amplified TCR CDR3 regions from genomic DNA. Extracted genomic DNA from each cell subset was distributed evenly across all wells of several immunoSEQ 96-well plates, and each plate was treated as a replicate. For sorted subsets, each replicate PCR was loaded with around 200 ng genomic DNA, equivalent to some 31,000 T cell genomes. The purified libraries were quantified using a Qubit 3.0 fluorometer, sized with a Bioanalyzer 2100, and then quantified again using the KAPA Library Quantification kit. Each immunoSEQ 96-well plate was sequenced on its own single-read 150-cycle Illumina NextSeq 550 flow cell. From the authors' description of their analysis: Because only junctional sequences without quality scores were contained in the immunoSEQ output, filtering matching that applied to full-length reads could not be performed. Sequences were annotated with PyIR, a Python wrapper for IgBLAST v1.9, and V/J genes and CDR3 were assigned using IMGT germline references. Reads with weak V/J assignments (E-value above 1e-6), missing CDR3, stop codons, out-of-frame junctions, or ambiguous translated residues were removed. V3J clonotypes were defined as sequences sharing the same inferred V gene, J gene, and CDR3 amino acid sequence. Percentage overlap between repertoires was computed as shared unique clonotypes divided by the size of the smaller repertoire. Repertoire richness was assessed with RTK rarefaction, the Chao1 estimator, and Recon v2.1 estimates of unobserved clonotypes. OLGA was used to compute generation probabilities for all TCRbeta clonotypes that the gDNA method yielded from four donors. The immuneACCESS repertoire file appears here via TCRdb, limited to in-frame rearrangements. These files lack a portion of the clones; in checked studies, under half of the deficit traces to unresolved V genes, and the cause of the others is not known. The V and J calls and clone size were taken over from that table, and D and trimming were inferred from the DNA. This sample holds more than 850,000 clones; about 84% were observed only once. Together, the top ten hold under 0.65% of the sample.

Healthy HIV-negative adults with no recently reported acute infections or vaccinations were included as donors. All donors were Caucasian adults living in Nashville, Tennessee, USA. Magnetic negative selection was used to enrich CD4+ T cells, after which naive cells were positively selected on CD45RA and the negative fraction became the memory subset. Blood was collected by leukapheresis, and PBMCs were isolated by Ficoll-Histopaque density gradient centrifugation and then cryopreserved in liquid nitrogen vapor phase. Purity and quantity of every magnetically sorted T cell population were checked by analytical flow cytometry. Each sorted fraction had its genomic DNA isolated and then quantified by UV absorbance on a Nanodrop 2000c. This clone was seen many times. There is no known antigen for this receptor. No quality values exist for individual bases; no much larger clone is one base distant. The sample holds other DNA sequences that translate to the same CDR3.

Study-level results and caveats: Even with the large sequencing depth, rarefaction of the sorted-subset datasets indicated that sequencing was incomplete. Based on pairwise subsampling, the degree of clonotype sharing among donors was expected to be affected by sequencing depth. Naive subsets generally had larger estimated clonotype richness than memory subsets. When four donors were compared, the shared fraction of clonotypes was about 5.4% for naive CD4, about 4% for naive CD8, roughly 2.3% for memory CD4, and less than 0.45% for memory CD8. Sampling was restricted to blood, and TCR repertoires in tissue are likely to differ from TCR repertoires in blood. Because the study included only a small number of donors, the genetic and exposure-history diversity represented was limited. Compared with non-shared clonotypes, clonotypes shared by all four sorted-subset donors had higher generation probabilities.

Inclusive of the bounding cysteine and phenylalanine, the CDR3 is 15 residues long. Just the 45-base CDR3 DNA is kept, in frame starting at base 1. The trim is 4 bases for V and 5 bases for J, with a gap of 17 bases between the germline ends. The germline V gene specifies KGHSH as CDR1 and LQKENI as CDR2. The rearrangement joined TRBV18 to TRBJ1-1; a weak D assignment points to TRBD1 (6 bases agree). What was sequenced was memory CD4+ T cells from PBMCs. Read against the paper, the sample's cell subset or site label means: CD45RA-negative fraction. This TCR came from a young man in good health. Some clones in this sample may be carry-over from other donors' samples. CDR3 region: CASSREVGGATEAFF. The DNA sequence reads TGTGCCAGCTCACGAGAGGTAGGGGGGGCTACTGAAGCTTTCTTT.